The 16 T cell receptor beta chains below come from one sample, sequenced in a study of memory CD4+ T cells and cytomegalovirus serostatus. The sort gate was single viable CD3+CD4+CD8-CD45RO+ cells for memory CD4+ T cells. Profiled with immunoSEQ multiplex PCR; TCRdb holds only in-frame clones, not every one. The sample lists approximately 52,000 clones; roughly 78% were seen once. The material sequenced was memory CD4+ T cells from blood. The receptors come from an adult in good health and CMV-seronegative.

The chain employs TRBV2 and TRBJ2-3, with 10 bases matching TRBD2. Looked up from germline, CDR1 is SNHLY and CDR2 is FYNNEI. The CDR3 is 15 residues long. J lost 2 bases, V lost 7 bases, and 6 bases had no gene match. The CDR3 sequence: CASKFSGGSTDTQYF. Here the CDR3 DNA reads TGTGCCAGCAAATTTAGCGGGGGGTCCACAGATACGCAGTATTTT.

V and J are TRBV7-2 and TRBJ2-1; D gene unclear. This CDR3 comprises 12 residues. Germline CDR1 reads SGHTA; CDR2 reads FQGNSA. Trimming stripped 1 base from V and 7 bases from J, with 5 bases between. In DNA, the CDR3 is TGTGCCAGCAGCTTAGGGTTTAATGAGCAGTTCTTC. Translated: CASSLGFNEQFF. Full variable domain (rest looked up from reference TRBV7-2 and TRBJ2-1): GAGVSQSPSNKVTEKGKDVELRCDPISGHTALYWYRQSLGQGLEFLIYFQGNSAPDKSGLPSDRFSAERTGGSVSTLTIQRTQQEDSAVYLCASSLGFNEQFFGPGTRLTVL.

The CDR3 DNA reads TGTGCCAGCAGCTCCGACAGGGTTGTTAGAAACACCATATATTTT. Protein product: CASSSDRVVRNTIYF. V gene TRBV7-2 combines with J gene TRBJ1-3; 7 bases line up with TRBD1. V lost 4 bases to trimming and J lost 5 bases; unmatched junction nucleotides: 8. This CDR3 has 15 residues. CDR1 is SGHTA, CDR2 FQGNSA, per germline.

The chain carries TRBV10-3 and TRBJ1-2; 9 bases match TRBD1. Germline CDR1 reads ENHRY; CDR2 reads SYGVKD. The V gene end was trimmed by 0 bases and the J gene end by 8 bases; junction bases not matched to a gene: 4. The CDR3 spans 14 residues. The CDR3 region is CAISESDRGGGYTF. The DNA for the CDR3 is TGTGCCATCAGTGAGTCGGACAGGGGAGGAGGCTACACCTTC.

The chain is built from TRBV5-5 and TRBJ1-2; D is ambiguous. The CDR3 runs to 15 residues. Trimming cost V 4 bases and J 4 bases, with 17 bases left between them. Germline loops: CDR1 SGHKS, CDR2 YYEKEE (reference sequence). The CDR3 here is CASSPAFGGRYGYTF. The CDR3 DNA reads TGTGCCAGCAGCCCGGCCTTTGGAGGCCGCTATGGCTACACCTTC. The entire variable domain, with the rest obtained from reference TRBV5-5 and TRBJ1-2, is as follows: DAGVTQSPTHLIKTRGQQVTLRCSPISGHKSVSWYQQVLGQGPQFIFQYYEKEERGRGNFPDRFSARQFPNYSSELNVNALLLGDSALYLCASSPAFGGRYGYTFGSGTRLTVV.

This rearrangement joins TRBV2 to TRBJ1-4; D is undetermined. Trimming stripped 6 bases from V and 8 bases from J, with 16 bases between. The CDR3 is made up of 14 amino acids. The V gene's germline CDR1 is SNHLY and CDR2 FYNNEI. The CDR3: CASRTDLVSEKLFF. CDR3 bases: TGTGCCAGCAGGACGGACCTAGTAAGCGAAAAACTGTTTTTT.

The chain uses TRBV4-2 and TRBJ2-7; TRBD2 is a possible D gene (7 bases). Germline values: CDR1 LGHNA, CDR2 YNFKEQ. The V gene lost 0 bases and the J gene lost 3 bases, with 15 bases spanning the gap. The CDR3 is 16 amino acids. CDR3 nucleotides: TGTGCCAGCAGCCAAGAGGGGTCGGGGGGACACTACGAGCAGTACTTC. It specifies CASSQEGSGGHYEQYF.

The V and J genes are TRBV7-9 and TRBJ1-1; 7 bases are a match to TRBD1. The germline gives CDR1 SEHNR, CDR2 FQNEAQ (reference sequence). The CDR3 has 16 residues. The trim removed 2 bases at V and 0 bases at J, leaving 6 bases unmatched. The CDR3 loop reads CASSLRTGTVNTEAFF. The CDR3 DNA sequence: TGTGCCAGCAGCTTAAGGACTGGGACAGTGAACACTGAAGCTTTCTTT.

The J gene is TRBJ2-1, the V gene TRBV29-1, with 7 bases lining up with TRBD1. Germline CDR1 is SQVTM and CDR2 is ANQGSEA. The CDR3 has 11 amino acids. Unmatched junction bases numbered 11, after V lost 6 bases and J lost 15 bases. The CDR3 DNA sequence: TGCAGCGTCGCCTTTGAGGGACAGCCGTTCTTC. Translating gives CSVAFEGQPFF.

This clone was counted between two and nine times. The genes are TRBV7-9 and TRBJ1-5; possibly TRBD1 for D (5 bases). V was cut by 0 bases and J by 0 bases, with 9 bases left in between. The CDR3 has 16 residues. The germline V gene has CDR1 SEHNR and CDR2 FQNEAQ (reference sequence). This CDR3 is CASSLAGGVSNQPQHF. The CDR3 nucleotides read TGTGCCAGCAGCTTAGCCGGAGGGGTTAGCAATCAGCCCCAGCATTTT.

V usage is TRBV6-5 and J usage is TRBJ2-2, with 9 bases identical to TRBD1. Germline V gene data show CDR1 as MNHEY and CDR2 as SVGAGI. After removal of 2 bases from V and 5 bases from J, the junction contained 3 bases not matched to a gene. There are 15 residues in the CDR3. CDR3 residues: CASSYPGQGTGELFF. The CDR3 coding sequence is TGTGCCAGCAGTTACCCAGGACAGGGGACCGGGGAGCTGTTTTTT.

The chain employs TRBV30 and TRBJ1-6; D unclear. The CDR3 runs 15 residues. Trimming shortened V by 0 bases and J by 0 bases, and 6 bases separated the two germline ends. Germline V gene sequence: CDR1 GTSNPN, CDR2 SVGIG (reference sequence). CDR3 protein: CAWSVTVSYNSPLHF. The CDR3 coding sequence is TGTGCCTGGAGTGTAACGGTCTCCTATAATTCACCCCTCCACTTT.

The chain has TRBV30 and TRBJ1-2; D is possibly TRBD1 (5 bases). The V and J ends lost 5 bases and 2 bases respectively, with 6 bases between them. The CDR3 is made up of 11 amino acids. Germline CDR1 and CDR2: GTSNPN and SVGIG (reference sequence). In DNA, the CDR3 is TGTGCCTGGGGGGGAAACTATGGCTACACCTTC. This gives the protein CAWGGNYGYTF. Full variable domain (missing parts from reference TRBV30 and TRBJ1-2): SQTIHQWPATLVQPVGSPLSLECTVEGTSNPNLYWYRQAAGRGLQLLFYSVGIGQISSEVPQNLSASRPQDRQFILSSKKLLLSDSGFYLCAWGGNYGYTFGSGTRLTVV.

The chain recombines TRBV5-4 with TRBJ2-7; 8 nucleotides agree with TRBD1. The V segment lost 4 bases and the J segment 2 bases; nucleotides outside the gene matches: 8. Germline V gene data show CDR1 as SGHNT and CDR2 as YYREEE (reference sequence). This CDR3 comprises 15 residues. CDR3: CASSGGTGLAYEQYF. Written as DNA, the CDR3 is TGTGCCAGCAGCGGAGGGACAGGTCTAGCCTACGAGCAGTACTTC.

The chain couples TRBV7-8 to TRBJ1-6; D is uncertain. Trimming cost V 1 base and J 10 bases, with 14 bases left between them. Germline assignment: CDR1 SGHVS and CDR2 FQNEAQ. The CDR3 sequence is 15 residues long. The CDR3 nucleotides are TGTGCCAGCAGCTTAGGTGGGATCACCGGATCACCCCTCCACTTT. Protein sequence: CASSLGGITGSPLHF.

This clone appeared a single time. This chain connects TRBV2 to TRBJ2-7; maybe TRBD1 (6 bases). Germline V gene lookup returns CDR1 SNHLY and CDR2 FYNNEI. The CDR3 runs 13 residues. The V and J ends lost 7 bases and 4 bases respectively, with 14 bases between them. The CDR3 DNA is TGTGCCAGCAATATCCAGGGGAGTTACGAGCAGTACTTC. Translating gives CASNIQGSYEQYF.